The present TCR beta chain was sequenced within a study of brain T cells in children with intractable seizures. The sequenced cases were selected for having the highest brain T cell transcript signatures. This table comes from immunoSEQ multiplex PCR, and its TCRdb copy is limited to in-frame clones, with some not included. The profile shows under 150,000 clones, 94% of them singletons. CDR1 and CDR2 (germline): MNHEY, SVGAGI. V was clipped by 7 bases and J by 1 base; unmatched bases: 4. This CDR3 is built from 15 residues. The receptor was derived from a boy under two years old with hemimegalencephaly and intractable seizures. Sequences were derived from peripheral blood, sampled at surgery. This chain links TRBV6-5 with TRBJ2-2, with 9 bases aligning to TRBD1. The CDR3 sequence is CASTRGQGNTGELFF. DNA of the CDR3: TGTGCCAGCACAAGGGGACAGGGGAACACCGGGGAGCTGTTTTTT.